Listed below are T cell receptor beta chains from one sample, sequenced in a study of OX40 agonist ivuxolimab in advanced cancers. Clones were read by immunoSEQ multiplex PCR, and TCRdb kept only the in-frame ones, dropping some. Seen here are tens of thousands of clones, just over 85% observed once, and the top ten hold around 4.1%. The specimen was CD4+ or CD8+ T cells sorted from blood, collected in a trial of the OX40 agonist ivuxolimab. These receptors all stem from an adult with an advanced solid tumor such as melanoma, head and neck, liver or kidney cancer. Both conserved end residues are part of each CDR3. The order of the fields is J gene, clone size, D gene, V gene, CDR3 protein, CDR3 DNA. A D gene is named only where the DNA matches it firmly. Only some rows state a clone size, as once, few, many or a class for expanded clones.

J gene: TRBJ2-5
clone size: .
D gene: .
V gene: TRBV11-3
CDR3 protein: CASSVVHYQETQYF
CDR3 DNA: TGTGCCAGCAGCGTAGTGCATTACCAAGAGACCCAGTACTTC

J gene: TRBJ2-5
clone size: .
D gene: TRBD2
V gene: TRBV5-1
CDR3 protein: CASSFTGTTQETQYF
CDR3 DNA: TGCGCCAGCAGCTTTACTGGGACTACCCAAGAGACCCAGTACTTC

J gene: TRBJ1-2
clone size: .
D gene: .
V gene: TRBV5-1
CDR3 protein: CASSSQAGGTYGYTF
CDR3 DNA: TGCGCCAGCAGCTCTCAAGCCGGGGGGACTTATGGCTACACCTTC

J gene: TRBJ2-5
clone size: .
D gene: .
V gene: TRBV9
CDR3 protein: CASSVGPVGTQYF
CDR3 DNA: TGTGCCAGCAGCGTGGGGCCAGTTGGAACCCAGTACTTC

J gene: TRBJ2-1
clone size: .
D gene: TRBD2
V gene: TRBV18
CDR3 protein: CASSPRGLAVNEQFF
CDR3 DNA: TGTGCCAGCTCACCACGCGGACTAGCCGTAAATGAGCAGTTCTTC

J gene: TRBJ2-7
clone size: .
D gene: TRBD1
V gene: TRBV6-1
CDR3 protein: CASRQGASYEQYF
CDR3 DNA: TGTGCCAGCAGACAGGGGGCCTCCTACGAGCAGTACTTC

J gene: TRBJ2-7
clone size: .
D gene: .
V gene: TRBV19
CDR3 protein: CASSLCYEQYF
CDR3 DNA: TGTGCCAGTAGTCTATGCTACGAGCAGTACTTC

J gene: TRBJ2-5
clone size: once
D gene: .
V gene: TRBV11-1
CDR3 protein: CASSLSIQETQYF
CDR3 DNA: TGTGCCAGCAGCTTATCCATTCAAGAGACCCAGTACTTC

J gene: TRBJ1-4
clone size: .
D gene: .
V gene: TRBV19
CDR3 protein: CATGYATNEKLFF
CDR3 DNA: TGTGCCACCGGGTATGCAACTAATGAAAAACTGTTTTTT

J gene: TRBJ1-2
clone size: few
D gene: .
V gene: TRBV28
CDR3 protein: CASRGRGARTYGYTF
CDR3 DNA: TGTGCCAGCAGGGGGCGAGGGGCGCGGACCTATGGCTACACCTTC

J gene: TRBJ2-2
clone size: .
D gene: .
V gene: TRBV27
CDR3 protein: CASSLSGQLNTGELFF
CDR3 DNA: TGTGCCAGCAGTTTATCGGGACAACTGAACACCGGGGAGCTGTTTTTT

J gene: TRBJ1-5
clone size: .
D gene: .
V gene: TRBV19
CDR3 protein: CASSTYRSNQPQHF
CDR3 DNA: TGTGCCAGTAGTACCTACAGGAGCAATCAGCCCCAGCATTTT

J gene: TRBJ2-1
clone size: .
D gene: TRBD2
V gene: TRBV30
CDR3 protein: CAWSVLSGNGEQFF
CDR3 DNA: TGTGCCTGGAGTGTACTTAGCGGGAATGGTGAGCAGTTCTTC

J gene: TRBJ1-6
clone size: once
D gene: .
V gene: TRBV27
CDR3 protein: CASSKEDRGSPLHF
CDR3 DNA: TGTGCCAGCAGTAAAGAAGACCGGGGTTCACCCCTCCACTTT

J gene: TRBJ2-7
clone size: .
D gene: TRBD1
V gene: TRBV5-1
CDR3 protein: CASSLGTGGYEQYF
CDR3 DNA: TGCGCCAGCAGCTTGGGGACAGGGGGCTACGAGCAGTACTTC

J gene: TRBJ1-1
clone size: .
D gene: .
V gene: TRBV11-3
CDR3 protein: CASSTEYTEAFF
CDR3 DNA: TGTGCCAGCAGCACCGAGTACACTGAAGCTTTCTTT

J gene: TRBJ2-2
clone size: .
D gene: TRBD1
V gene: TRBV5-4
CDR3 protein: CASSLEGQGRTGELFF
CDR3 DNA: TGTGCCAGCAGCTTGGAGGGACAGGGTAGGACCGGGGAGCTGTTTTTT

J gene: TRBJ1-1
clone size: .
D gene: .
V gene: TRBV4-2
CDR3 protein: CASSHPGWGTEAFF
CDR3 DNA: TGTGCCAGCAGCCACCCGGGCTGGGGGACTGAAGCTTTCTTT

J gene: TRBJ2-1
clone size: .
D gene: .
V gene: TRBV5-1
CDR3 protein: CASSLGQTYNEQFF
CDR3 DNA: TGCGCCAGCAGCTTGGGACAGACCTACAATGAGCAGTTCTTC

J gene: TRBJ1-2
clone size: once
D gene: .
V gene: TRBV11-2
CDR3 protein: CASSRDGGTPNYGYTF
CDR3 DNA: TGTGCCAGCAGCCGGGACGGGGGAACCCCTAACTATGGCTACACCTTC

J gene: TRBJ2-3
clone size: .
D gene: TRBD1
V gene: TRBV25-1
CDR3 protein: CASTRQGTSTDTQYF
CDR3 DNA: TGTGCCAGCACCCGACAGGGAACTTCCACAGATACGCAGTATTTT

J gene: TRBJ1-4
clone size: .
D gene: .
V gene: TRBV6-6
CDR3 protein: CASSRDREKLFF
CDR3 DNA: TGTGCCAGCAGTCGCGACAGGGAAAAACTGTTTTTT

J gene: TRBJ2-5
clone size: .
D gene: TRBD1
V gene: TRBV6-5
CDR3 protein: CASSYSRTGIETQYF
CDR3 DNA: TGTGCCAGCAGTTACTCGCGGACAGGGATAGAGACCCAGTACTTC

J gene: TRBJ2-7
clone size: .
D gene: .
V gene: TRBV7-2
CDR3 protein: CASSRTGSSYEQYF
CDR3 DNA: TGTGCCAGCAGCAGGACCGGGAGCTCCTACGAGCAGTACTTC

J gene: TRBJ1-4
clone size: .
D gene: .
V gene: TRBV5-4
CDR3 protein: CASSLQGSEKLFF
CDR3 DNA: TGTGCCAGCAGCTTACAGGGATCTGAAAAACTGTTTTTT

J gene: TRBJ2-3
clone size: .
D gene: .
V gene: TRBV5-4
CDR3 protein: CASSLRESTDTQYF
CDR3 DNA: TGTGCCAGCAGCTTGCGGGAATCCACAGATACGCAGTATTTT